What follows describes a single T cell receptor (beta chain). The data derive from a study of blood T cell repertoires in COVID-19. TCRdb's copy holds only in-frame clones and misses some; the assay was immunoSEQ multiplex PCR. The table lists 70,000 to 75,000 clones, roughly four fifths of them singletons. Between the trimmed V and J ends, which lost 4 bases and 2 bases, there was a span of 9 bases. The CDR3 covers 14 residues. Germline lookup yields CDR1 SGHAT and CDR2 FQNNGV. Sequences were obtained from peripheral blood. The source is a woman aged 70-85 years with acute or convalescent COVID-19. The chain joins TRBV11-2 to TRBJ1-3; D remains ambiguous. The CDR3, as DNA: TGTGCCAGCAGCTCTTTTGTCCCTGGAAACACCATATATTTT. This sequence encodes CASSSFVPGNTIYF.